These 24 T cell receptor beta chains were all obtained from the same sample, sequenced in a study of blood T cells in healthy people across ages. Then a second PCR, running roughly 7 to 11 cycles, was carried out with a sample-barcoded 5' primer and a J-beta primer mix. TCRdb re-called the 5' RACE reads with MiXCR, one entry per CDR3 protein. The sample includes 1.5 million to 2 million distinct CDR3 sequences, 28% seen only once; the top ten take 7.7%. The specimen was blood. These TCRs come from a young woman in good health.

This clonotype was counted between two and nine times. The chain recombines TRBV6-2 or TRBV6-3 with TRBJ2-1; 8 positions match TRBD1. CDR3 length: 17 amino acids. With 6 bases clipped from V and 0 bases from J, the junction kept 10 bases outside the gene matches. The germline V gene encodes CDR1 MNHEY and CDR2 SVGEGT. The CDR3 DNA sequence: TGTGCCAGCAGCCAGGGGGCCGGGGCCGGCTCCTACAATGAGCAGTTCTTC. Encoded protein: CASSQGAGAGSYNEQFF.

At least ten counts were recorded for this clonotype. The junction departs from the called germline gene at one end, perhaps through a read error. The chain couples TRBV5-1 to TRBJ2-7; a possible D gene is TRBD2 (6 bases). This CDR3 spans 14 amino acids. Germline V gene sequence: CDR1 SGHRS, CDR2 YFSETQ. The CDR3: CASSLEGSSYEQYF. The CDR3 nucleotides are TGTGCCAGCAGTTTGGAGGGGAGCTCCTACGAGCAGTACTTC.

In its sample, this clonotype was seen a few times. This chain uses TRBV3-1 with TRBJ1-2; D call uncertain. Trimming pared 5 bases from V and 0 bases from J, leaving 13 bases between. Per the germline V gene, CDR1 is LGHDT and CDR2 is YNNKEL (reference sequence). This CDR3 is built from 15 residues. In nucleotides, the CDR3 is TGTGCCAGCAGCTCTCCCCGTCAGGCTAACTATGGCTACACCTTC. Translated, it gives CASSSPRQANYGYTF.

This clonotype appeared a few times. The rearrangement uses TRBV11-2 and TRBJ2-1; D may be TRBD1 (6 bases). Germline CDR1 and CDR2: SGHAT and FQNNGV. The CDR3 covers 17 residues. V was cut by 1 base and J by 7 bases, with 20 bases left in between. The CDR3 sequence is CASSLGPRQALGNEQFF. The CDR3 DNA sequence: TGTGCCAGCAGCTTAGGACCCCGACAGGCCCTTGGGAATGAGCAGTTCTTC.

The chain combines TRBV7-2 with TRBJ1-5; D not resolved. Germline V CDR1 and CDR2: SGHTA, FQGNSA. Trimming stripped 6 bases from V and 9 bases from J, with 12 bases between. The CDR3 is 12 amino acids. The CDR3: CASRLIEGPQHF. DNA of the CDR3: TGTGCCAGCAGGCTCATCGAGGGGCCCCAGCATTTT.

The chain is built from TRBV19 and TRBJ2-2; 9 nucleotides line up with TRBD1. There are 15 residues in the CDR3. The ends lost 7 bases at V and 8 bases at J; junction bases unmatched: 11. From germline, CDR1 is LNHDA and CDR2 SQIVND (reference sequence). CDR3: CASKKGTGSTGELFF. The CDR3, as DNA: TGTGCCAGTAAAAAAGGGACAGGGTCCACTGGGGAGCTGTTTTTT.

There are many counts of this clonotype. This sequence joins TRBV29-1 and TRBJ2-7; 9 bases line up with TRBD1. The germline CDR1 and CDR2 sequences are SQVTM and ANQGSEA. With V trimmed by 5 bases and J by 5 bases, 10 bases remained unmatched. The CDR3 extends over 14 amino acids. The CDR3 reads CSVPDGGQGDEQYF. The CDR3 DNA reads TGCAGCGTTCCCGACGGGGGACAGGGTGACGAGCAGTACTTC.

This clonotype was counted a few times. V and J are TRBV3-1 and TRBJ2-1, with D perhaps matching TRBD2 (6 bases). Germline CDR1 is LGHDT and CDR2 is YNNKEL (reference sequence). The CDR3 runs 15 residues. Trimming pared 0 bases from V and 10 bases from J, leaving 16 bases between. The CDR3 is CASSQDTAGSREQFF. In nucleotides, the CDR3 is TGTGCCAGCAGCCAAGATACGGCGGGGAGCCGCGAGCAGTTCTTC.

As for this clonotype: No conserved phenylalanine or tryptophan ends this CDR3, so it is likely a read error. This chain links TRBV7-2 with TRBJ2-3; D remains unclear. Germline CDR1 is SGHTA and CDR2 is FQGNSA. This CDR3 region has 14 residues. V lost 4 bases and J 0 bases, leaving 8 bases between the germline ends. The CDR3 nucleotides read TGTGCCAGCAGCTCAGACCCTAGCACAGATACGCAGTATTTG. This encodes CASSSDPSTDTQYL.

This clonotype turned up a few times. The chain combines TRBV7-9 with TRBJ2-7; 9 bases agree with TRBD2. The CDR3 is 14 amino acids. CDR1 SEHNR and CDR2 FQNEAQ come from the germline V gene (reference sequence). V shed 1 base and J 5 bases; nucleotides not matched to a gene: 3. The CDR3 nucleotides read TGTGCCAGCAGCTTAGTAGCGGGAGAACACGAGCAGTACTTC. Its translation is CASSLVAGEHEQYF. Full variable domain (outside the CDR3, taken from reference TRBV7-9 and TRBJ2-7): DTGVSQNPRHKITKRGQNVTFRCDPISEHNRLYWYRQTLGQGPEFLTYFQNEAQLEKSRLLSDRFSAERPKGSFSTLEIQRTEQGDSAMYLCASSLVAGEHEQYFGPGTRLTVT.

Note on this clonotype: A much larger clonotype is one base distant, so this may be a read error. This chain links TRBV7-3 with TRBJ1-5; D gene ambiguous. Germline V gene lookup returns CDR1 SGHTA and CDR2 FQGTGA. V was clipped by 5 bases and J by 5 bases, with 10 bases between them. CDR3 length: 13 residues. CDR3 sequence: CASSPAADQPQHF. In nucleotides, the CDR3 is TGTGCCAGCAGCCCCGCGGCGGATCAGCCCCAGCATTTT.

The chain has TRBV29-1 and TRBJ2-5; either TRBD1 or TRBD2 may fit D (5 bases each). The CDR3 length is 11 residues. The germline CDR1 and CDR2 sequences are SQVTM and ANQGSEA. The V end lost 6 bases, the J end lost 7 bases, and 12 bases lay between the germline ends. Here the CDR3 DNA reads TGCAGCGTGGGGGTCCGGGGGACCCAGTACTTC. This encodes CSVGVRGTQYF. Full variable domain (rest looked up from reference TRBV29-1 and TRBJ2-5): SAVISQKPSRDICQRGTSLTIQCQVDSQVTMMFWYRQQPGQSLTLIATANQGSEATYESGFVIDKFPISRPNLTFSTLTVSNMSPEDSSIYLCSVGVRGTQYFGPGTRLLVL.

V and J are TRBV13 and TRBJ1-2; 7 bases match TRBD1. This CDR3 has 13 residues. J lost 4 bases, V lost 10 bases, and 9 bases had no gene match. CDR1 is PRHDT, CDR2 FYEKMQ, per germline (reference sequence). CDR3 sequence (DNA): TGTGCCATCCAGGGGACAGCGTCCTATGGCTACACCTTC. Translated: CAIQGTASYGYTF.

With regard to this clonotype: A much larger clone lies one base from this, so it may be a read error. The gene calls are TRBV5-1 and TRBJ2-5; D unclear. The CDR3 covers 11 residues. CDR1 is SGHRS, CDR2 YFSETQ, per germline. The CDR3 region is CASGLDREQYF. The DNA of the CDR3 is TGCGCCAGCGGCTTGGATAGAGAGCAGTACTTC.

This clonotype was observed a handful of times. The rearrangement uses TRBV5-1 and TRBJ2-5; either TRBD1 or TRBD2 may supply D (5 bases each). The germline V gene encodes CDR1 SGHRS and CDR2 YFSETQ. The CDR3 length is 16 residues. Trimming took off 3 bases at V and 2 bases at J, with 17 bases between the two ends. CDR3 in DNA: TGCGCCAGCAGCTCCAGATCTGGGACGGTACAAGAGACCCAGTACTTC. It is translated as CASSSRSGTVQETQYF.

The chain recombines TRBV3-1 with TRBJ1-2; perhaps TRBD1 as D (5 bases). V lost 4 bases to trimming and J lost 8 bases, with 14 bases between them. This CDR3 contains 13 residues. The germline V gene encodes CDR1 LGHDT and CDR2 YNNKEL (reference sequence). CDR3 protein: CASSPSRGSGYTF. The CDR3 coding sequence is TGTGCCAGCAGCCCGTCTCGGGGGTCCGGCTACACCTTC. The whole variable domain, filled in from reference TRBV3-1 and TRBJ1-2, reads DTAVSQTPKYLVTQMGNDKSIKCEQNLGHDTMYWYKQDSKKFLKIMFSYNNKELIINETVPNRFSPKSPDKAHLNLHINSLELGDSAVYFCASSPSRGSGYTFGSGTRLTVV.

This clonotype turned up a few times. V usage is TRBV29-1 and J usage is TRBJ2-1; D remains ambiguous. V was trimmed by 5 bases and J by 0 bases, leaving 5 bases between them. CDR1 is SQVTM, CDR2 ANQGSEA, per germline. This CDR3 is 12 amino acids long. CDR3 DNA sequence: TGCAGCGTTTCTGTCTCCTACAATGAGCAGTTCTTC. This codes for CSVSVSYNEQFF.

The CDR3 here is CASSPREADEKLFF. CDR3 bases: TGTGCCAGCAGTCCCAGGGAGGCGGATGAAAAACTGTTTTTT. This chain connects TRBV4-2 to TRBJ1-4, with D possibly matching TRBD1 (5 bases). The CDR3 is made up of 14 amino acids. Germline V gene sequence: CDR1 LGHNA, CDR2 YNFKEQ. The germline V and J ends were trimmed by 6 bases and 6 bases, with 14 bases remaining between them.

This clonotype has more than one count but fewer than ten. This rearrangement joins TRBV19 to TRBJ1-1; D call uncertain. Germline loops: CDR1 LNHDA, CDR2 SQIVND (reference sequence). The CDR3 runs to 15 residues. The germline V and J ends were trimmed by 6 bases and 1 base, with 15 bases remaining between them. The CDR3 DNA follows: TGTGCCAGTAGCCCTCCATCGCGAGGGAACACTGAAGCTTTCTTT. Its protein product is CASSPPSRGNTEAFF.

Regarding this clonotype: Being one base from a much bigger clone, this may be a read error. The chain uses TRBV10-3 and TRBJ2-7; D is perhaps TRBD1 or TRBD2 (5 bases each). The assigned J gene may be wrong: the sequence end matches TRBJ2-5 better. The CDR3 covers 15 residues. The germline gives CDR1 ENHRY, CDR2 SYGVKD. The CDR3 region has the DNA TGTGCCATCAGTGCCCCGGGAAGGGGAGAAGAGACCCAGTACTTC. Translation: CAISAPGRGEETQYF.

The chain couples TRBV15 to TRBJ1-5, with D perhaps matching TRBD1 (5 bases). The germline V gene encodes CDR1 LNHNV and CDR2 YYDKDF (reference sequence). Between the trimmed V and J ends, which lost 5 bases and 7 bases, there was a span of 12 bases. This CDR3 has 13 residues. CDR3 bases: TGTGCCACCAGCGGCCAGGGCGGACAGCCCCAGCATTTT. Amino acid sequence: CATSGQGGQPQHF.

V usage is TRBV3-1 and J usage is TRBJ2-6; the D gene is possibly TRBD1 (6 bases). CDR3 length: 15 residues. V dropped 7 bases and J dropped 4 bases, with 14 bases sitting between them. Germline values: CDR1 LGHDT, CDR2 YNNKEL (reference sequence). The DNA of the CDR3 is TGTGCCAGCACCCACAGGGATGCCGGGGCCAACGTCCTGACTTTC. It codes for CASTHRDAGANVLTF.

The chain joins TRBV7-9 to TRBJ1-2; D remains ambiguous. Germline V gene data show CDR1 as SEHNR and CDR2 as FQNEAQ (reference sequence). V was cut by 4 bases and J by 8 bases, with 20 bases left in between. The CDR3 length is 15 residues. The CDR3: CASSSGSGSFGGYTF. The CDR3, as DNA: TGTGCCAGCAGCTCTGGATCCGGGAGCTTCGGGGGCTACACCTTC. The full variable domain, completed using reference TRBV7-9 and TRBJ1-2, is DTGVSQNPRHKITKRGQNVTFRCDPISEHNRLYWYRQTLGQGPEFLTYFQNEAQLEKSRLLSDRFSAERPKGSFSTLEIQRTEQGDSAMYLCASSSGSGSFGGYTFGSGTRLTVV.

This clonotype was observed a few times. CDR3 residues: CASSTFRDGSSGNTIYF. In nucleotides, the CDR3 is TGTGCCAGCAGCACGTTCCGGGACGGCAGCTCTGGAAACACCATATATTTT. The chain is built from TRBV11-2 and TRBJ1-3; a possible D gene is TRBD1 (5 bases). CDR3 length equals 17 residues. The germline V gene encodes CDR1 SGHAT and CDR2 FQNNGV. Trimming left V 5 bases short and J 0 bases short, with 17 bases between.